The 18 T cell receptor beta chains presented below share a single source sample, sequenced in a study of Ad26.COV2.S vaccination and SARS-CoV-2 variants. The method was immunoSEQ multiplex PCR; TCRdb's version includes in-frame clones alone and lacks a portion of them. The sample consists of about 400,000 clones, over 75% of them appearing once. Specified treatment: approximately 18 received Ad26.COV2.S at low or high dose, single or two shots; roughly 5 received placebo; per-sample allocation not given. Day 63 after the first vaccine or placebo injection was the time point for sampling. The sample here was peripheral blood, taken in a trial of Ad26.COV2.S vaccine versus placebo. These receptors all stem from a person between 18 and 59 years old who received the Ad26.COV2.S COVID-19 vaccine or a placebo.

The V and J genes are TRBV11-3 and TRBJ2-1, with D maybe TRBD2 (6 bases). V shed 4 bases and J shed 6 bases, with 10 bases lying between them. The CDR3 sequence is 13 residues long. The germline V gene encodes CDR1 SGHNT and CDR2 YENEEA. The CDR3 nucleotides read TGTGCCAGCAGCTCTGGGGGGACCAATGAGCAGTTCTTC. This gives the protein CASSSGGTNEQFF.

This chain uses TRBV12-3 or TRBV12-4 with TRBJ1-2, with 9 bases fitting TRBD1. J gave up 8 bases and V 4 bases, and 2 bases lay outside the gene matches. CDR3 size: 12 residues. CDR3 sequence (DNA): TGTGCCAGCAGTTCCACAGGGGGCGGCTACACCTTC. Its translation is CASSSTGGGYTF.

The chain joins TRBV28 to TRBJ1-1, with 7 bases lining up with TRBD1. The CDR3 spans 17 residues. Germline V gives CDR1 MDHEN, CDR2 SYDVKM. J gave up 0 bases and V 5 bases, and 12 bases lay outside the gene matches. In DNA form, the CDR3 reads TGTGCCAGCAGTCTAACCTCACCAGGGGGAGTGAACACTGAAGCTTTCTTT. This translates into CASSLTSPGGVNTEAFF.

The rearrangement joins TRBV28 to TRBJ2-4, with a possible D match to TRBD1 (5 bases). The CDR3 covers 14 residues. Between the trimmed V and J ends, which lost 5 bases and 2 bases, there was a span of 10 bases. Germline-derived CDR1 and CDR2 are MDHEN and SYDVKM. The CDR3 region is CASSPQAPKNIQYF. The CDR3 bases are TGTGCCAGCAGTCCACAGGCGCCCAAAAACATTCAGTACTTC.

V and J are TRBV2 and TRBJ2-7; TRBD2 matches at 7 bases. Germline values: CDR1 SNHLY, CDR2 FYNNEI. This CDR3 has 15 residues. Germline trimming cut 6 bases from V and 6 bases from J; bases unmatched to any gene: 14. CDR3 bases: TGTGCCAGCAGCCGGGCCGGGGGGAGGGCCTCCGAGCAGTACTTC. Protein: CASSRAGGRASEQYF.

V is TRBV7-9 and J is TRBJ1-1; 7 bases fit TRBD1. Germline V gives CDR1 SEHNR, CDR2 FQNEAQ (reference sequence). J lost 5 bases, V lost 4 bases, and 7 bases had no gene match. CDR3 length: 14 residues. The CDR3 loop is CASSSHAQGTEAFF. The DNA for the CDR3 is TGTGCCAGCAGCTCCCACGCACAGGGGACTGAAGCTTTCTTT. Drawing the rest from reference TRBV7-9 and TRBJ1-1, the complete variable domain is DTGVSQNPRHKITKRGQNVTFRCDPISEHNRLYWYRQTLGQGPEFLTYFQNEAQLEKSRLLSDRFSAERPKGSFSTLEIQRTEQGDSAMYLCASSSHAQGTEAFFGQGTRLTVV.

The V gene is TRBV19, the J gene TRBJ1-5, with a weak D call TRBD1 (6 bases). CDR3 length: 15 residues. The germline V and J ends were trimmed by 6 bases and 4 bases, with 16 bases remaining between them. The germline CDR1 and CDR2 sequences are LNHDA and SQIVND (reference sequence). The CDR3 coding sequence is TGTGCCAGTAGAGGGGGTTGGGCCCGTAATCAGCCCCAGCATTTT. Amino acid sequence: CASRGGWARNQPQHF.

The CDR3 here is CASSRKPSGSNVGTQYF. As DNA, the CDR3 is TGTGCCAGCAGCCGTAAGCCTAGCGGGAGCAACGTCGGGACCCAGTACTTC. The chain carries TRBV3-1 (or the pseudogene TRBV3-2) and TRBJ2-5; 10 bases line up with TRBD2. Trimming took 4 bases from V and 7 from J; bases not matched to a gene: 15. The CDR3 is 17 residues long. CDR1 and CDR2 from the germline V gene are LGHDT and YNNKEL (reference sequence).

This clone was seen just once. V gene TRBV10-1 combines with J gene TRBJ2-5; 8 bases agree with TRBD2. The J segment lost 1 base and the V segment lost 0 bases, leaving 4 bases of the junction unmatched. This CDR3 is built from 16 residues. Germline V gives CDR1 WNHNN, CDR2 SYGVQD (reference sequence). The CDR3 region has the DNA TGCGCCAGCAGTGAGTCGTCTAGCGGGTCCCAAGAGACCCAGTACTTC. Amino acids: CASSESSSGSQETQYF.

This clone was recorded once. The genes are TRBV15 and TRBJ2-2; TRBD2 matches at 13 bases. The CDR3 loop spans 17 amino acids. Germline assignment: CDR1 LNHNV and CDR2 YYDKDF (reference sequence). V dropped 0 bases and J dropped 4; count of bases not matched to a gene: 2. CDR3 loop: CATSRDGLAGATGELFF. DNA for the CDR3: TGTGCCACCAGCAGAGACGGACTAGCGGGAGCCACCGGGGAGCTGTTTTTT.

The chain links TRBV4-1 to TRBJ2-2; D might be TRBD2 (5 bases). Deletions cut 1 base from V and 5 bases from J, with 11 bases between. CDR1 and CDR2 from the germline V gene are MGHRA and YSYEKL. The CDR3 has 15 residues. CDR3 sequence reads: CASSQGGHGTGELFF. The CDR3 DNA is TGCGCCAGCAGCCAAGGAGGGCACGGGACCGGGGAGCTGTTTTTT.

This chain connects TRBV4-1 to TRBJ2-7; possible D gene TRBD1, 7 bases. The CDR3 is made up of 15 amino acids. Germline CDR1 is MGHRA and CDR2 is YSYEKL. V gave up 3 bases and J gave up 5 bases, with 17 bases separating them. CDR3 protein: CASSHIGQEGDEQYF. The CDR3 nucleotides are TGCGCCAGCAGCCATATTGGACAGGAGGGGGACGAGCAGTACTTC.

This clone was observed a single time. The rearrangement uses TRBV7-8 and TRBJ2-2; 13 bases agree with TRBD2. Per the germline V gene, CDR1 is SGHVS and CDR2 is FQNEAQ. V was clipped by 0 bases and J by 5 bases; unmatched bases: 9. This CDR3 has 19 amino acids. The CDR3 protein is CASSLAHKRTSGSTGELFF. CDR3 nucleotide sequence: TGTGCCAGCAGCTTAGCGCACAAACGGACTAGCGGGAGTACCGGGGAGCTGTTTTTT.

V is TRBV5-1 and J is TRBJ2-3; D gene unclear. The germline V gene has CDR1 SGHRS and CDR2 YFSETQ. The V gene lost 3 bases and the J gene lost 7 bases, with 9 bases spanning the gap. The CDR3 length is 12 residues. Written as DNA, the CDR3 is TGCGCCAGCAGCTGGGATGATAATACGCAGTATTTT. This codes for CASSWDDNTQYF.

This chain connects TRBV6-1 to TRBJ2-1; the D gene is possibly TRBD2 (6 bases). This CDR3 is 16 amino acids long. The V gene lost 3 bases and the J gene lost 6 bases, with 18 bases spanning the gap. Per germline, CDR1 MNHNS and CDR2 SASEGT. The CDR3, as DNA: TGTGCCAGCAGTGACCTAAACAGAAGGAGGGGCAATGAGCAGTTCTTC. Encoded protein: CASSDLNRRRGNEQFF.

In its sample, this clone was seen a few times. The V gene is TRBV7-2, the J gene TRBJ2-5; D call uncertain. V lost 4 bases to trimming and J lost 2 bases, with 8 bases between them. CDR1 and CDR2 (germline): SGHTA, FQGNSA. This CDR3 has 13 amino acids. CDR3 DNA sequence: TGTGCCAGCAGCTCATTGGGTCAAGAGACCCAGTACTTC. This sequence encodes CASSSLGQETQYF.

The chain links TRBV15 to TRBJ2-1; 7 nucleotides align to TRBD2. Germline assignment: CDR1 LNHNV and CDR2 YYDKDF (reference sequence). V was pared by 6 bases and J by 7 bases, with 3 bases of the junction left unmatched. The CDR3 covers 12 residues. CDR3 sequence (DNA): TGTGCCACCAGAAGGGAGGGGAATGAGCAGTTCTTC. This encodes CATRREGNEQFF. The variable domain in full, completed from reference TRBV15 and TRBJ2-1, reads DAMVIQNPRYQVTQFGKPVTLSCSQTLNHNVMYWYQQKSSQAPKLLFHYYDKDFNNEADTPDNFQSRRPNTSFCFLDIRSPGLGDTAMYLCATRREGNEQFFGPGTRLTVL.

The gene calls are TRBV7-9 and TRBJ2-1, with 13 positions matching TRBD2. The CDR3 runs 14 residues. CDR1 is SEHNR, CDR2 FQNEAQ, per germline (reference sequence). Losses at the gene ends were 6 bases for V and 8 bases for J; bases not matched to a gene: 4. CDR3 residues: CASSRTSGSYEQFF. The CDR3 DNA follows: TGTGCCAGCAGTCGGACTAGCGGGAGTTATGAGCAGTTCTTC.